One sample yielded the 8 T cell receptor beta chains listed below, sequenced in a study of T cell clones after liver transplantation. Some clones are missing from TCRdb's copy, which holds only in-frame ones; the method was immunoSEQ multiplex PCR. The repertoire holds 65,000 to 70,000 clones, with around 93% as singletons. The sample consisted of CD4+ T cells from blood, taken approximately 25 months after liver transplant. The source of these receptors is a human patient who received a liver transplant. Some T cells here may be from the graft donor.

The chain is built from TRBV7-9 and TRBJ2-1; TRBD2 matches 10 bases. This CDR3 is built from 15 residues. Trimming at V came to 2 bases and at J to 6 bases, leaving 4 bases not matched to a gene. CDR1 and CDR2 from the germline V gene are SEHNR and FQNEAQ (reference sequence). This CDR3 reads CASSLLAGAGNEQFF. The CDR3 nucleotides are TGTGCCAGCAGCTTACTAGCGGGAGCGGGCAATGAGCAGTTCTTC.

The chain combines TRBV2 with TRBJ1-5; tentatively, D is TRBD1 (5 bases). With 6 bases removed from V and 6 bases from J, the gap between germline ends came to 12 bases. CDR3 size: 13 residues. Looked up from germline, CDR1 is SNHLY and CDR2 is FYNNEI. The CDR3 reads CASSFVGGQPQHF. CDR3 sequence (DNA): TGTGCCAGCAGCTTTGTCGGGGGTCAGCCCCAGCATTTT.

The chain carries TRBV6-1 and TRBJ1-2, with D tentatively TRBD1 (5 bases). V was pared by 10 bases and J by 4 bases, with 19 bases between. This CDR3 is built from 14 residues. Germline V gene data show CDR1 as MNHNS and CDR2 as SASEGT. The CDR3 sequence is CATLPGTPIYGYTF. In DNA form, the CDR3 reads TGTGCCACCCTCCCCGGGACCCCGATCTATGGCTACACCTTC.

This clone turned up a few times. The J gene is TRBJ1-2, the V gene TRBV19; D gene ambiguous. CDR1 and CDR2 (germline): LNHDA, SQIVND (reference sequence). Trimming took off 5 bases at V and 4 bases at J, with 11 bases between the two ends. The CDR3 is 13 residues long. CDR3 protein: CASSLMRGYGYTF. The CDR3 DNA reads TGTGCCAGTAGTCTGATGCGGGGCTATGGCTACACCTTC.

The chain links TRBV7-6 to TRBJ2-1; D is perhaps TRBD1 (5 bases). Between the trimmed V and J ends, which lost 1 base and 9 bases, there was a span of 10 bases. Looked up from germline, CDR1 is SGHVS and CDR2 is FNYEAQ. The CDR3 loop spans 13 amino acids. The CDR3 nucleotides are TGTGCCAGCAGCTTAGGTCCAGGGTTTGAGCAGTTCTTC. It yields the protein CASSLGPGFEQFF. Complete variable domain (other parts from reference TRBV7-6 and TRBJ2-1): GAGVSQSPRYKVTKRGQDVALRCDPISGHVSLYWYRQALGQGPEFLTYFNYEAQQDKSGLPNDRFSAERPEGSISTLTIQRTEQRDSAMYRCASSLGPGFEQFFGPGTRLTVL.

The chain carries TRBV5-6 and TRBJ2-6, with 7 nucleotides matching TRBD1. The CDR3 is made up of 17 amino acids. Germline-derived CDR1 and CDR2 are SGHDT and YYEEEE. V lost 4 bases, J lost 2 bases, and 9 bases stayed unmatched. The DNA for the CDR3 is TGTGCCAGCAGCCCTAGACAGGGAACCACTGGGGCCAACGTCCTGACTTTC. This gives the protein CASSPRQGTTGANVLTF.

The rearrangement joins TRBV2 to TRBJ2-7; a possible D gene is TRBD1 (6 bases). This CDR3 has 14 amino acids. Germline V gene data show CDR1 as SNHLY and CDR2 as FYNNEI. V lost 8 bases to trimming and J lost 2 bases, with 16 bases between them. For the CDR3, the DNA is TGTGCCAGCGGCGGAGGACAGTATCCCTACGAGCAGTACTTC. Encoded protein: CASGGGQYPYEQYF.

The CDR3 DNA reads TGTGCCAGCAGCCGTATTAAGCGTTTGGGTGTCGAGACCCAGTACTTC. It is translated as CASSRIKRLGVETQYF. This sequence joins TRBV11-2 and TRBJ2-5; D is uncertain. Germline V gene lookup returns CDR1 SGHAT and CDR2 FQNNGV. With 5 bases removed from V and 5 bases from J, the gap between germline ends came to 21 bases. The CDR3 runs to 16 residues.